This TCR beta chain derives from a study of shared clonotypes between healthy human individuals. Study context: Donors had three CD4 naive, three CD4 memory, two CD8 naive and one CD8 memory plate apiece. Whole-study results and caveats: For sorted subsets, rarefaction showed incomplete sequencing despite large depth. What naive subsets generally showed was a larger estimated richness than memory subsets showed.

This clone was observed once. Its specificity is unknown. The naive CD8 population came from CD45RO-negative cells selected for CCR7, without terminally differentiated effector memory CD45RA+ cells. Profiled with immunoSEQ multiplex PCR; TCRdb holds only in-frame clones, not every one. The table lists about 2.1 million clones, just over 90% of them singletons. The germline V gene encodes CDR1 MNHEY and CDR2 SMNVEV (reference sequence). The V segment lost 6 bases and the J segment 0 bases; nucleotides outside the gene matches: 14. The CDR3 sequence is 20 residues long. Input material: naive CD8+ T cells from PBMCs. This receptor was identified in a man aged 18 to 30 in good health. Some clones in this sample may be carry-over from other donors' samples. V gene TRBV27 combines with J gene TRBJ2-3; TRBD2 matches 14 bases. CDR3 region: CASRVEGVGTSGSSTDTQYF. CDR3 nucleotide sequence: TGTGCCAGCAGGGTAGAGGGGGTTGGGACTAGCGGGAGTAGCACAGATACGCAGTATTTT.